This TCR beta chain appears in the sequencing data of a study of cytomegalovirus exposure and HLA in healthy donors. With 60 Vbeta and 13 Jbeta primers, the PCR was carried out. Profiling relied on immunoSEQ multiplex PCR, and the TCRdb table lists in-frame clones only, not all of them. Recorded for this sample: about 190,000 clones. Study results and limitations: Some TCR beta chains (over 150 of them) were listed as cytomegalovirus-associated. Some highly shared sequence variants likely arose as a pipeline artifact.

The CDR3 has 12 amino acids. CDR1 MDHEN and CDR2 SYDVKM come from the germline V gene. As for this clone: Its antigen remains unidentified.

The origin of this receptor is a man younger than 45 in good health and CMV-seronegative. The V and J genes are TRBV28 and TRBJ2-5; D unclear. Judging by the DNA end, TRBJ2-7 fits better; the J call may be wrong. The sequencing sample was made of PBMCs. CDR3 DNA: TGTGCCAGCAGTGCCGTATATTACGAGCAGTACTTC. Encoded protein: CASSAVYYEQYF.